Listed below are T cell receptor beta chains from one sample, sequenced in a study of cytotoxic CD8 clonotypes in ibrutinib-treated CLL. Here immunoSEQ multiplex PCR was the method, and the copy in TCRdb shows in-frame clones only, minus some. Of over 100,000 clones listed, approximately 85% are singletons. The sequences come from PBMCs, collected after 24 months of ibrutinib treatment. These receptors originate from a human donor with chronic lymphocytic leukemia. Both conserved end residues are part of each CDR3. Each record gives: D gene, clone size, J gene, V gene, CDR3 DNA, CDR3 protein. The D gene is left open where the match is weak. Size tells how often a clone was seen (once, few, many) or the class of an expanded clone, and some rows leave it out.

>TRBD1|.|TRBJ2-7|TRBV10-3
TGTGCCATCAGCCCAAGGGGACAGGGGGCTTACGAGCAGTACTTC
CAISPRGQGAYEQYF
>TRBD2|.|TRBJ2-5|TRBV18
TGTGCCAGCTCACCACCGGGACTAGCGGGAGGAGAGACCCAGTACTTC
CASSPPGLAGGETQYF
>TRBD2|.|TRBJ2-7|TRBV28
TGTGCCAGCAGTTTAGGGGGGGGTACCTACGAGCAGTACTTC
CASSLGGGTYEQYF
>.|.|TRBJ1-3|TRBV7-2
TGTGCCAGCAGCTTATTGGGGGATGGAAACACCATATATTTT
CASSLLGDGNTIYF
>TRBD2|once|TRBJ2-3|TRBV5-1
TGCGCCAGCAGACTAGCGGGGGGCACAGATACGCAGTATTTT
CASRLAGGTDTQYF
>TRBD2|.|TRBJ2-4|TRBV5-4
TGTGCCAGCAGCTTGGTGGCTAGCGGGTATCAAAACATTCAGTACTTC
CASSLVASGYQNIQYF
>TRBD2|.|TRBJ2-2|TRBV7-2
TGTGCCAGCAGCTATCTTAGCGGGAGCCCCGGGGAGCTGTTTTTT
CASSYLSGSPGELFF
>.|once|TRBJ1-6|TRBV7-2
TGTGCCAGCAGCTTAGACGAGGGCCGATATAATTCACCCCTCCACTTT
CASSLDEGRYNSPLHF
>TRBD1|few|TRBJ1-6|TRBV11-2
TGTGCCAGCAGACCACTTACAGGGGTAAATTCACCCCTCCACTTT
CASRPLTGVNSPLHF
>.|.|TRBJ1-1|TRBV10-3
TGTGCCACAGGGACGGGGAACACTGAAGCTTTCTTT
CATGTGNTEAFF
>TRBD1|.|TRBJ1-4|TRBV18
TGTGCCAGCTCACCACCGCCGGGACAGGGAGATGAAAAACTGTTTTTT
CASSPPPGQGDEKLFF
>.|.|TRBJ1-3|TRBV4-1
TGCGCCAGCAGCCAAGTAGGTATAGGGTCTGGAAACACCATATATTTT
CASSQVGIGSGNTIYF
>TRBD1|.|TRBJ2-6|TRBV7-3
TGTGCCAGCAGCCCGACAGGGGCCATTTCCTCTGGGGCCAACGTCCTGACTTTC
CASSPTGAISSGANVLTF
>.|.|TRBJ2-4|TRBV7-9
TGTGCCAGCAGCTTGTCGAACATTCAGTACTTC
CASSLSNIQYF
>.|.|TRBJ1-3|TRBV30
TGTGCCTGGAGTCCAGGTAGCTCTGGAAACACCATATATTTT
CAWSPGSSGNTIYF
>.|.|TRBJ1-2|TRBV27
TGTGCCAGCAGTCGACAGGCTACCGATATCTATGGCTACACCTTC
CASSRQATDIYGYTF
>.|.|TRBJ2-7|TRBV2
TGTGCCAGCAGTGCAGACGGACCCTACGAGCAGTACTTC
CASSADGPYEQYF
>TRBD2|.|TRBJ2-2|TRBV4-3
TGCGCCAGCAGCCAAGATTGGACTAGCGGGAGCTCAACCGACACCGGGGAGCTGTTTTTT
CASSQDWTSGSSTDTGELFF
>.|.|TRBJ2-7|TRBV2
TGTGCCAGCTGCTATGGCGGATGGCATGAGGGGAACTCCTACGAGCAGTACTTC
CASCYGGWHEGNSYEQYF
>.|.|TRBJ2-7|TRBV6-5
TGTGCCAGCAGCCTAACCTCCTACGAGCAGTACTTC
CASSLTSYEQYF
>.|.|TRBJ1-5|TRBV6-1
TGTGCCAGCAGTGAAGCCGGTCGGCAGAGTAGCAATCAGCCCCAGCATTTT
CASSEAGRQSSNQPQHF
>.|.|TRBJ1-4|TRBV10-3
TGTGCCATCAGTGCGGGAGGGATGGGTGAAAAACTGTTTTTT
CAISAGGMGEKLFF
>.|few|TRBJ1-1|TRBV7-9
TGTGCCAGCAGCTTCTCACACGGGGTGGCCACTGAAGCTTTCTTT
CASSFSHGVATEAFF
>.|.|TRBJ2-1|TRBV28
TGTGCCAGCAGTTTTTGGCAGGTTGGGAACAATGAGCAGTTCTTC
CASSFWQVGNNEQFF
>TRBD2|.|TRBJ2-1|TRBV27
TGTGCCAGCAGTTTACAAAGCGGGAGAGGCTACAATGAGCAGTTCTTC
CASSLQSGRGYNEQFF
>TRBD1|.|TRBJ2-7|TRBV7-2
TGTGCCAGCAGCTTAGGACAGGGTGGTTACGAGCAGTACTTC
CASSLGQGGYEQYF
>.|few|TRBJ1-3|TRBV7-9
TGTGCCACCCCGGGAATAAACTCTGGAAACACCATATATTTT
CATPGINSGNTIYF
>.|.|TRBJ1-5|TRBV19
TGTGCCAGTAGTATAGATCCCACAGTCAATCAGCCCCAGCATTTT
CASSIDPTVNQPQHF
>.|.|TRBJ2-6|TRBV30
TGTGCCTGGACAGGGTCCAACGTCCTGACTTTC
CAWTGSNVLTF
>TRBD2|.|TRBJ2-7|TRBV7-9
TGTGCCAGCAGCTTGGCTAGCGGGGCGTCGGAGCAGTACTTC
CASSLASGASEQYF
>.|.|TRBJ2-7|TRBV11-3
TGTGCCAGCAGCTTGAAGGGGGAGCAGTACTTC
CASSLKGEQYF
>TRBD1|.|TRBJ1-3|TRBV27
TGTGCCAGCAGTTTCGACAGGGGGCAGGGAACCATATATTTT
CASSFDRGQGTIYF
>.|.|TRBJ1-3|TRBV11-2
TGTGCCAGCAGCTTCCGGGGGGCTGGAAACACCATATATTTT
CASSFRGAGNTIYF
>TRBD2|.|TRBJ2-4|TRBV4-2
TGTGCCAGCAGCCACTTGCGCGGCGCTAGCGGGGACGGCTTAGCCAAAAACATTCAGTACTTC
CASSHLRGASGDGLAKNIQYF
>.|.|TRBJ2-2|TRBV9
TGTGCCAGCAGCGTAGTCGGAAACTCTGCCGGGGAGCTGTTTTTT
CASSVVGNSAGELFF
>.|.|TRBJ2-4|TRBV4-2
TGTGCCAGCAGCCATTCAGGACTCAGCCGTAGGAACATTCAGTACTTC
CASSHSGLSRRNIQYF
>.|.|TRBJ2-3|TRBV5-1
TGCGCCAGCAGCGAACTAGAGGGTACGCAGTATTTT
CASSELEGTQYF
>.|.|TRBJ1-4|TRBV5-6
TGTGCCAGCAGAAGGGGGACACCGAATGAAAAACTGTTTTTT
CASRRGTPNEKLFF
>.|.|TRBJ2-7|TRBV7-2
TGTGCCAGCAGCAAGCCGGAGAGTTACTACGAGCAGTACTTC
CASSKPESYYEQYF
>.|.|TRBJ2-7|TRBV7-2
TGTGCCAGCAGCCGACCGGGGTCCCGATACGAGCAGTACTTC
CASSRPGSRYEQYF
>.|.|TRBJ2-1|TRBV7-2
TGTGCCAGCAGCTCCGACAGGGGAGGGCACAATGAGCAGTTCTTC
CASSSDRGGHNEQFF
>TRBD1|once|TRBJ2-5|TRBV27
TGTGCCAGCAGTGAAAGACAGGGGGCAACCCAGTACTTC
CASSERQGATQYF
>.|.|TRBJ2-7|TRBV4-1
TGCGCCAGCAGCCAAGACGGACACCTCTCCTACGAGCAGTACTTC
CASSQDGHLSYEQYF
>.|.|TRBJ2-1|TRBV5-6
TGTGCCAGCAGCCAAAACAATGAGCAGTTCTTC
CASSQNNEQFF
>TRBD1|.|TRBJ1-1|TRBV10-3
TGTGCCTCCACCAGGGGGGAGAGGACTGAAGCTTTCTTT
CASTRGERTEAFF
>TRBD1|.|TRBJ1-2|TRBV27
TGTGCCAGCAGTTTGGAGAGGGGGCGCGGCTATGGCTACACCTTC
CASSLERGRGYGYTF
>.|.|TRBJ2-5|TRBV4-1
TGCGCCAGCAGCCAAGATTGGCGGCAAGAGACCCAGTACTTC
CASSQDWRQETQYF
>TRBD1|once|TRBJ1-1|TRBV28
TGTGCCAGCAGTTCACGACAGGGGGGCTTCGGGGGAGCTTTCTTT
CASSSRQGGFGGAFF